This TCR beta chain is drawn from a study of blood T cells in healthy people across ages. A note on this clonotype: The antigen is not known.

Germline trimming cut 3 bases from V and 3 bases from J; bases unmatched to any gene: 12. The CDR3 covers 20 residues. The germline V gene has CDR1 MNHEY and CDR2 SMNVEV (reference sequence). Sample-barcoded 5' priming and a J-beta primer mix drove a second PCR of about 6 to 12 cycles. Via MiXCR, TCRdb re-called the 5' RACE reads, giving one row per CDR3 protein. Here the sample spans almost 1 million distinct CDR3 sequences, just over 50% being singletons. The authors extracted at least 6 micrograms of total RNA per sample. Whole-study findings and limits: TCR beta diversity per million T cells fell roughly linearly with age. Investigators treated diversity estimates from one million T cells as underestimates.

The chain links TRBV27 to TRBJ2-6, with 12 bases lining up with TRBD1. Sequences were obtained from blood. The receptor's source is a woman aged 55 to 70 in good health. The CDR3 region is CASSFWAPGTGGIGANVLTF. DNA of the CDR3: TGTGCCAGCAGTTTTTGGGCTCCCGGGACAGGGGGCATTGGGGCCAACGTCCTGACTTTC.